This T cell receptor (beta chain) was captured in a study of shared clonotypes between healthy human individuals. The study's findings and limits: For naive CD4 cells, 4% to 5% of clonotypes were shared across a handful of donors. Naive subsets generally had larger estimated richness than memory subsets.

Naive CD8 cells comprised CD45RO-negative, CCR7-positively selected cells, excluding terminally differentiated effector memory CD45RA+ cells. Sequencing used immunoSEQ multiplex PCR; TCRdb keeps in-frame clones, though not all of them. The sample has almost 700,000 clones; about 91% are singletons. Worth noting for this clone: Its antigen is currently unknown.

Sequenced input: naive CD8+ T cells sorted from blood. This clonotype was sampled from a man aged 25 to 40 in good health.

The CDR3 is CASSDWRGQQYF. The CDR3 nucleotides read TGTGCCAGCAGTGACTGGAGGGGGCAGCAGTACTTC. The gene calls are TRBV6-4 and TRBJ2-7; a weak D match, TRBD1 (7 bases). CDR3 length: 12 amino acids. The V end was cut by 1 base, the J end by 8 bases, with 9 bases between. From germline, CDR1 is MRHNA and CDR2 SNTAGT.